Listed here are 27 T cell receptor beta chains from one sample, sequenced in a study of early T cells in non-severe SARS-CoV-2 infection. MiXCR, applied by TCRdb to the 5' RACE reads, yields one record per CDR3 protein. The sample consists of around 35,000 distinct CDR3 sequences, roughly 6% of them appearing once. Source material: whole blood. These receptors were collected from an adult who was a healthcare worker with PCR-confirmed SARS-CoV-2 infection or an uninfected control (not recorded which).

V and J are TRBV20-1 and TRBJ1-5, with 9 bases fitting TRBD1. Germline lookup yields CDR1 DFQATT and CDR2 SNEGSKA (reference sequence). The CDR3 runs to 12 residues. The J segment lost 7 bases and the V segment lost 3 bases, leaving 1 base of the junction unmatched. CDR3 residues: CSASDRGQPQHF. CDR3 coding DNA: TGCAGTGCTAGCGACAGGGGGCAGCCCCAGCATTTT.

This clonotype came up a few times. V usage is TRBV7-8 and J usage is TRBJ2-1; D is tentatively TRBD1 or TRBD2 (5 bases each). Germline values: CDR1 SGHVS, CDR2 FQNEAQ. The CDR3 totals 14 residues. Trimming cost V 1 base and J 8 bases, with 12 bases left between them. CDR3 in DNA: TGTGCCAGCAGCTTAGACGGGACCAGATATGAGCAGTTCTTC. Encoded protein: CASSLDGTRYEQFF. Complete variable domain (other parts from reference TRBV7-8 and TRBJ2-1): GAGVSQSPRYKVAKRGQDVALRCDPISGHVSLFWYQQALGQGPEFLTYFQNEAQLDKSGLPSDRFFAERPEGSVSTLKIQRTQQEDSAVYLCASSLDGTRYEQFFGPGTRLTVL.

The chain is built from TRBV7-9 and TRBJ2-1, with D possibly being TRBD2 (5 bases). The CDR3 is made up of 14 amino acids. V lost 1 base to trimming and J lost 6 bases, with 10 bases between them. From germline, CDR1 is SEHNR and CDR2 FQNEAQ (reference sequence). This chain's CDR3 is CASSLEVGGNEQFF. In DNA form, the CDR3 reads TGTGCCAGCAGCTTAGAAGTAGGAGGCAATGAGCAGTTCTTC. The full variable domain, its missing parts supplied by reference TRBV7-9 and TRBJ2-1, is DTGVSQNPRHKITKRGQNVTFRCDPISEHNRLYWYRQTLGQGPEFLTYFQNEAQLEKSRLLSDRFSAERPKGSFSTLEIQRTEQGDSAMYLCASSLEVGGNEQFFGPGTRLTVL.

CDR3 coding DNA: TGTGCCAGCACCCAGGGGGCGGGTTTAGCCTCCCAAGAGACCCAGTACTTC. It encodes CASTQGAGLASQETQYF. The J gene is TRBJ2-5, the V gene TRBV25-1; 8 bases match TRBD1. Trimming took 7 bases from V and 1 from J; bases not matched to a gene: 14. Germline CDR1 and CDR2: MGHDK and SYGVNS. This CDR3 region has 17 residues.

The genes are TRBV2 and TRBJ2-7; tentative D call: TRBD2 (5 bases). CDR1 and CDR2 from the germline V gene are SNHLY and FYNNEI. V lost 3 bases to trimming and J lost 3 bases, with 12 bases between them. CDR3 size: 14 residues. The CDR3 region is CASSDSGRSYEQYF. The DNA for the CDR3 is TGTGCCAGCAGTGACAGCGGACGAAGCTACGAGCAGTACTTC.

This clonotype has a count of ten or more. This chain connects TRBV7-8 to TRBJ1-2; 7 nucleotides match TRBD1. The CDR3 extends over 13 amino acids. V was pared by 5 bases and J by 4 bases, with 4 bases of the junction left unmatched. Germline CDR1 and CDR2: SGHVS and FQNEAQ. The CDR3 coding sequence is TGTGCCAGCAGCACCAGGGGGGTCTATGGCTACACCTTC. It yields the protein CASSTRGVYGYTF.

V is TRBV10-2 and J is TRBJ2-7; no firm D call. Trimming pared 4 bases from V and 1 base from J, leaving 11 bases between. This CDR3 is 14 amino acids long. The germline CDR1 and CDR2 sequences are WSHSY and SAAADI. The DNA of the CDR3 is TGCGCCAGCAGTGCACAGTTTCTTTCCTACGAGCAGTACTTC. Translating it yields CASSAQFLSYEQYF.

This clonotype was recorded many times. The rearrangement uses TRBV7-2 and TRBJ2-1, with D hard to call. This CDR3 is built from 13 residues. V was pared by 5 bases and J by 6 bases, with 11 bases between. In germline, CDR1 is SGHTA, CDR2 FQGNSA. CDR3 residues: CASSPPSPNEQFF. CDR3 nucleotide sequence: TGTGCCAGCAGCCCCCCGAGTCCCAATGAGCAGTTCTTC.

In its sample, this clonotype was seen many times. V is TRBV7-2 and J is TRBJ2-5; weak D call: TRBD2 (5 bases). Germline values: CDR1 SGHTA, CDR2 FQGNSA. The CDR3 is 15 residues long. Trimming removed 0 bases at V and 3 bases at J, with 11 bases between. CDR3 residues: CASSLAHGLKETQYF. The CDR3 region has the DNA TGTGCCAGCAGCTTAGCCCACGGACTCAAAGAGACCCAGTACTTC.

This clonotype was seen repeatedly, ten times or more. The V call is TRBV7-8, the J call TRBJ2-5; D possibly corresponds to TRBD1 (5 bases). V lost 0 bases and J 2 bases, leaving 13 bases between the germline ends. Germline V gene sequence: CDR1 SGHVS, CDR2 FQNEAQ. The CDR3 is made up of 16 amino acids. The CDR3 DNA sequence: TGTGCCAGCAGCTTAGCCCTGCGACAGAAACAAGAGACCCAGTACTTC. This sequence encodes CASSLALRQKQETQYF.

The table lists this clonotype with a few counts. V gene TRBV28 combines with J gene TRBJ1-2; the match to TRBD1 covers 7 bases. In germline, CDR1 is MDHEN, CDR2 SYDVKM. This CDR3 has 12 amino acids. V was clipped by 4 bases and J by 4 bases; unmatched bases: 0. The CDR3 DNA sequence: TGTGCCAGCAGTTCAGGGGGCTATGGCTACACCTTC. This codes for CASSSGGYGYTF.

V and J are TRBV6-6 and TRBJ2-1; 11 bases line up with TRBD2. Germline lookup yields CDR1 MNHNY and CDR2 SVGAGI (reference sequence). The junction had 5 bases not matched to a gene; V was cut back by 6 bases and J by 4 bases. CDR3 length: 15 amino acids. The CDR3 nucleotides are TGTGCCAGCAGGTTAGCGGGAGGGGGATACAATGAGCAGTTCTTC. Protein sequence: CASRLAGGGYNEQFF.

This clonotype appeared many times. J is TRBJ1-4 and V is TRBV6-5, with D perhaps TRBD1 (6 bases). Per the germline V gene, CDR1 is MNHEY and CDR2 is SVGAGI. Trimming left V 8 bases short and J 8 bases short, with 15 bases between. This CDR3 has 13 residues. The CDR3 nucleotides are TGTGCCAGCCAGGGGCATACGGGGGAAAAACTGTTTTTT. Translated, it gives CASQGHTGEKLFF.

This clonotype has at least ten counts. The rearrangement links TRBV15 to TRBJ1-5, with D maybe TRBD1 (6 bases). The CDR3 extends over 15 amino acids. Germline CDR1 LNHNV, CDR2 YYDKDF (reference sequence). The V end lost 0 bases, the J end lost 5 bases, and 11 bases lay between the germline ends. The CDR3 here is CATSRDAGAHQPQHF. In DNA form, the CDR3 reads TGTGCCACCAGCAGAGATGCAGGGGCTCATCAGCCCCAGCATTTT.

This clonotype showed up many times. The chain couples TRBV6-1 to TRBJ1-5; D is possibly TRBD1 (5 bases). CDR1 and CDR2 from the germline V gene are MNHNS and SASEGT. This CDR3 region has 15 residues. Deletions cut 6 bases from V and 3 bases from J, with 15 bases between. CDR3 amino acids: CASRQGREFNQPQHF. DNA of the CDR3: TGTGCCAGCAGGCAGGGCCGGGAGTTCAATCAGCCCCAGCATTTT.

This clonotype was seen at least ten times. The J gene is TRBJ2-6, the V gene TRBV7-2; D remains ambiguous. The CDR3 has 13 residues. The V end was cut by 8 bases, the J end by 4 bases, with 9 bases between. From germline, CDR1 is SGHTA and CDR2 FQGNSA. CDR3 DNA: TGTGCCAGCGGGCCAGTCGGGGCCAACGTCCTGACTTTC. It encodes CASGPVGANVLTF. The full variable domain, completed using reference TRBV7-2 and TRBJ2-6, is GAGVSQSPSNKVTEKGKDVELRCDPISGHTALYWYRQSLGQGLEFLIYFQGNSAPDKSGLPSDRFSAERTGGSVSTLTIQRTQQEDSAVYLCASGPVGANVLTFGAGSRLTVL.

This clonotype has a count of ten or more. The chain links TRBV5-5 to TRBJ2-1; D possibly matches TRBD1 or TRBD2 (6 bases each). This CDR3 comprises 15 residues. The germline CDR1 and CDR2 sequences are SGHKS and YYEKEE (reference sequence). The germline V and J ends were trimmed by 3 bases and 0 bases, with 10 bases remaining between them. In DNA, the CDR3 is TGTGCCAGCAGCTCGTGGGGGGCCTCCTACAATGAGCAGTTCTTC. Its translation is CASSSWGASYNEQFF.

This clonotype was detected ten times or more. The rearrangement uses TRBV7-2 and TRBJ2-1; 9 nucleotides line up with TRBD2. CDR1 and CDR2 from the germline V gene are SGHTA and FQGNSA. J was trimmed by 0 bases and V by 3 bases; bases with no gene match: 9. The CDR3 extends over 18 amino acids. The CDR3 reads CASSFGTSPLSSYNEQFF. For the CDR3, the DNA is TGTGCCAGCAGCTTTGGGACTAGCCCTTTGAGCTCCTACAATGAGCAGTTCTTC.

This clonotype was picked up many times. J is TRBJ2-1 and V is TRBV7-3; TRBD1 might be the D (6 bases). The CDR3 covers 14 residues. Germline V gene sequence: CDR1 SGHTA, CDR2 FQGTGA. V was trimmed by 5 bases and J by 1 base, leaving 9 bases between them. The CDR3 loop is CASSPRGSYNEQFF. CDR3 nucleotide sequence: TGTGCCAGCAGCCCCAGGGGTTCCTACAATGAGCAGTTCTTC.

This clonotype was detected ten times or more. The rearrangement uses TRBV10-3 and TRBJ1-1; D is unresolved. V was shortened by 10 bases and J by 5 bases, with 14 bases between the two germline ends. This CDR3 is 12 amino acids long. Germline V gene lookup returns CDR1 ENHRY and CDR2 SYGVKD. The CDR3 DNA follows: TGTGCCAGCGGACCCGGTCGGACTGAAGCTTTCTTT. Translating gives CASGPGRTEAFF.

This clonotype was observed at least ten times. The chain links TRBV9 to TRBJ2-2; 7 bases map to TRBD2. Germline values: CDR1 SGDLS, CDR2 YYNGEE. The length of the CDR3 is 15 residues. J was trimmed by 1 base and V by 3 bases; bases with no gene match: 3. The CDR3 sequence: CASSAGLVNTGELFF. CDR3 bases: TGTGCCAGCAGCGCCGGACTAGTGAACACCGGGGAGCTGTTTTTT.

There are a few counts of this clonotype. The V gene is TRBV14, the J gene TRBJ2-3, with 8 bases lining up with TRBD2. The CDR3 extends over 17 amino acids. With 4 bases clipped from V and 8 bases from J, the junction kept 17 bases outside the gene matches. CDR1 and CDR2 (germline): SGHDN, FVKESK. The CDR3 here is CASSPLAEVPPIGTQYF. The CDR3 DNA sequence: TGTGCCAGCAGCCCACTAGCGGAGGTCCCACCCATAGGTACGCAGTATTTT.

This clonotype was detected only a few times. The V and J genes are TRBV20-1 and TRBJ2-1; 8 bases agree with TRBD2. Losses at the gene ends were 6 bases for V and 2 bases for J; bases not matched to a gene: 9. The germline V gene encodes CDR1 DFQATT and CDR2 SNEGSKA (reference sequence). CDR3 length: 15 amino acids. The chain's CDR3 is CSAVGPGLAYNEQFF. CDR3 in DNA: TGCAGTGCCGTCGGCCCGGGACTAGCCTACAATGAGCAGTTCTTC.

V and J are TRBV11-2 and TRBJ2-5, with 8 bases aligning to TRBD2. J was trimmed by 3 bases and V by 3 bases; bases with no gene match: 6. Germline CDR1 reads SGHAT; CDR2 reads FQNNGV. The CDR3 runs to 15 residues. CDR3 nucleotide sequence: TGTGCCAGCAGCTTCAGTCAAGCGGGGGAAGAGACCCAGTACTTC. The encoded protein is CASSFSQAGEETQYF.

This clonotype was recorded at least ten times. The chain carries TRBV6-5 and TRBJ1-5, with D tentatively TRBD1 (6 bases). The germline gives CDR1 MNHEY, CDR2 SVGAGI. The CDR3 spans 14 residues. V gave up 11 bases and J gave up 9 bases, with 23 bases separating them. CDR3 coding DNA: TGTGCCGTGGGTGGGGGACAATCACTTGGGCCCCAGCATTTT. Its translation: CAVGGGQSLGPQHF.

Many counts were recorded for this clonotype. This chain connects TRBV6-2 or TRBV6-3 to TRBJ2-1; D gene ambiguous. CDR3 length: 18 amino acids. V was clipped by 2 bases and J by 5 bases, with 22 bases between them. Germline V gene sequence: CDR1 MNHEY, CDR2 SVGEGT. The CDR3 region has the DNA TGTGCCAGCAGTTACCGCCGGCCGGTAGTTCAGCCACACAATGAGCAGTTCTTC. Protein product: CASSYRRPVVQPHNEQFF.

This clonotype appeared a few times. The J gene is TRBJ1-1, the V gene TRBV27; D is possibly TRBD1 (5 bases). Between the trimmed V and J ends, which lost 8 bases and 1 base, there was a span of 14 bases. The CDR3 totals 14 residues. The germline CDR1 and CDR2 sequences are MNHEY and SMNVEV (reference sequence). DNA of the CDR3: TGTGCCAGCTCGCTGTACAGGACGAACACTGAAGCTTTCTTT. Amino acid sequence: CASSLYRTNTEAFF.